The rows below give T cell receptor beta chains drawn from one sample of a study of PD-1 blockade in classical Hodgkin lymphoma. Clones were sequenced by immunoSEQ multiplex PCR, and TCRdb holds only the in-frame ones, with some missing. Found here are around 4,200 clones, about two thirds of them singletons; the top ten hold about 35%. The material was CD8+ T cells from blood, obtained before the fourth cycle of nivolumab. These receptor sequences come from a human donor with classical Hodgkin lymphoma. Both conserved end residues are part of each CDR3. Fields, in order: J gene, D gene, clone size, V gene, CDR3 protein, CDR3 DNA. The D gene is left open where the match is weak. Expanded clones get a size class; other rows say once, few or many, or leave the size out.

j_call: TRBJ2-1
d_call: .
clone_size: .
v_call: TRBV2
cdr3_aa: CASSGVGQFF
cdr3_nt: TGTGCCAGCAGTGGTGTAGGGCAGTTCTTC

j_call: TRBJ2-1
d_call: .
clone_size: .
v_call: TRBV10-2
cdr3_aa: CASSDGDLYNEQFF
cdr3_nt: TGCGCCAGCAGTGACGGGGACTTGTACAATGAGCAGTTCTTC

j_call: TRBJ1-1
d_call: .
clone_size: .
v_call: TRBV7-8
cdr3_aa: CASSYRPGSSGTEAFF
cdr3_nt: TGTGCCAGCAGCTATCGACCGGGGAGTTCGGGTACTGAAGCTTTCTTT

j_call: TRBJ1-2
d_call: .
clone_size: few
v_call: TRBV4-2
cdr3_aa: CASSQPGQIEDYGYTF
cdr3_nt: TGTGCCAGCAGCCAACCTGGACAGATCGAAGACTATGGCTACACCTTC

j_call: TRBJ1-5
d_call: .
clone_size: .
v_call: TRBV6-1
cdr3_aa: CASSEEEGGNQPQHF
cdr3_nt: TGTGCCAGCAGTGAAGAAGAGGGTGGGAATCAGCCCCAGCATTTT

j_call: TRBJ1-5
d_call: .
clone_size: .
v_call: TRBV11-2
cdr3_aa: CASSLDRAWQSAPAF
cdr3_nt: TGTGCCAGCAGCTTAGACAGGGCTTGGCAATCAGCCCCAGCATTT

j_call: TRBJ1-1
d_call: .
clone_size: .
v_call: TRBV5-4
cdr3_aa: CASSTGTLNTEAFF
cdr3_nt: TGTGCCAGCAGCACCGGGACACTGAACACTGAAGCTTTCTTT

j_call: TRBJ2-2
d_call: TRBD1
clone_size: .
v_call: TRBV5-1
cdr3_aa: CASSSAGTGSAGELFF
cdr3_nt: TGCGCCAGCAGCTCCGCCGGGACAGGGTCCGCCGGGGAGCTGTTTTTT

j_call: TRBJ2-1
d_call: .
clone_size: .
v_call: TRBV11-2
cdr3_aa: CASSPALQGTYYNEQFF
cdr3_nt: TGTGCCAGCAGCCCGGCTCTACAGGGCACCTACTACAATGAGCAGTTCTTC

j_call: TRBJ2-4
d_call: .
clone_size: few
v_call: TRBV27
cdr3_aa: CASSTWTAPFQYF
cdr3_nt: TGTGCCAGCAGTACCTGGACGGCCCCATTTCAGTACTTC

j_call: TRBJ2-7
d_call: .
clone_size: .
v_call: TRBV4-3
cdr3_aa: CASSQDVGPSYEQYF
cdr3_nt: TGCGCCAGCAGCCAAGATGTAGGGCCTTCCTACGAGCAGTACTTC

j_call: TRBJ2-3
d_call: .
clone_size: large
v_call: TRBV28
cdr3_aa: CASSLVAGTDTQYF
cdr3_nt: TGTGCCAGCAGTTTAGTAGCGGGCACAGATACGCAGTATTTT

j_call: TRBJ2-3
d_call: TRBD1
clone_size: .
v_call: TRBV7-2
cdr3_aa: CASSLSYRGALATDTQYF
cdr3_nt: TGTGCCAGCAGCTTATCATACAGGGGAGCCCTAGCCACAGATACGCAGTATTTT

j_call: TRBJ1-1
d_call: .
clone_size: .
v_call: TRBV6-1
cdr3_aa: CASSEVAGGDTEAFF
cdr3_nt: TGTGCCAGCAGTGAAGTCGCGGGGGGGGACACTGAAGCTTTCTTT

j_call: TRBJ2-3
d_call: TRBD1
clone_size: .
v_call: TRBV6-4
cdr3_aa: CASSDNRGTDTQYF
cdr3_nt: TGTGCCAGCAGTGATAACAGGGGTACCGATACGCAGTATTTT

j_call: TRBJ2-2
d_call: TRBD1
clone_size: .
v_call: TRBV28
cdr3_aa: CASSLTRGRTGELFF
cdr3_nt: TGTGCCAGCAGTTTGACCAGGGGGCGGACCGGGGAGCTGTTTTTT

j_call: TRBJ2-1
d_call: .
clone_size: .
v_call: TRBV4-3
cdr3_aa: CASSQVPYNEQFF
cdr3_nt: TGCGCCAGCAGCCAAGTGCCTTACAATGAGCAGTTCTTC

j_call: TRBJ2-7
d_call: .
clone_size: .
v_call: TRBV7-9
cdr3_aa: CASSLDGALPNEQYF
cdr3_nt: TGTGCCAGCAGCTTGGACGGTGCCCTTCCTAACGAGCAGTACTTC

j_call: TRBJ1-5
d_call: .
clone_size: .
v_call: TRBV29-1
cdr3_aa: CSVEDRNSNQPQHF
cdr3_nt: TGCAGCGTTGAAGACAGAAATAGCAATCAGCCCCAGCATTTT

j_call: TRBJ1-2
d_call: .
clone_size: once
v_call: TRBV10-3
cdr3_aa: CASSQEDRPLGEGYTF
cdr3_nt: TGTGCCAGCAGCCAAGAGGACAGACCCTTGGGCGAAGGCTACACCTTC

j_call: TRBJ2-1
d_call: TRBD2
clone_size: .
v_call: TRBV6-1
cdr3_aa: CASSDDIPGLAGNNEQFF
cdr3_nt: TGTGCCAGCAGTGATGATATACCGGGACTAGCGGGAAACAATGAGCAGTTCTTC

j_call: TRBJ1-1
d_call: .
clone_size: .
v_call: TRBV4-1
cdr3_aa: CASSQPVRNTEAFF
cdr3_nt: TGCGCCAGCAGCCAACCCGTAAGAAACACTGAAGCTTTCTTT

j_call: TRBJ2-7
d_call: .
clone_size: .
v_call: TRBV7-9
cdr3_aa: CASRSQGPSYEQYF
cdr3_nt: TGTGCCAGCAGATCTCAGGGACCCTCCTACGAGCAGTACTTC

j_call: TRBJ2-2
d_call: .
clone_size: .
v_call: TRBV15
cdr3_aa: CATSAGRGILTGELFF
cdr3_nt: TGTGCCACCAGCGCAGGCCGAGGGATATTAACCGGGGAGCTGTTTTTT

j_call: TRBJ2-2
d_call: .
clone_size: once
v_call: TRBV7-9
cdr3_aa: CASSPTRTVNTGELFF
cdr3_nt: TGTGCCAGCAGCCCGACCCGGACAGTGAACACCGGGGAGCTGTTTTTT

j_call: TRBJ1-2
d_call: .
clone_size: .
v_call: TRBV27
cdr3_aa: CASSLTGDNYGYTF
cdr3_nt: TGTGCCAGCAGTTTAACGGGGGATAACTATGGCTACACCTTC

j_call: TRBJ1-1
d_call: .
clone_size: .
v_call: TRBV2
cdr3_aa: CAPGFTEAFF
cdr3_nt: TGTGCCCCCGGATTCACTGAAGCTTTCTTT

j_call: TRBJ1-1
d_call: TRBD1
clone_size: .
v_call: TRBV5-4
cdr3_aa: CASSLGQRELDTEAFF
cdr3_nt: TGTGCCAGCAGCCTGGGACAGAGGGAATTGGACACTGAAGCTTTCTTT

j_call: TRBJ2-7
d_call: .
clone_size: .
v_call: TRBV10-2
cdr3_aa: CASSRGAITYEQYF
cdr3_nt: TGCGCCAGCAGTCGGGGGGCAATAACCTACGAGCAGTACTTC

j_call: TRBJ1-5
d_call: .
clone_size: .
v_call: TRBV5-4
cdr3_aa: CASSLYLNQPQHF
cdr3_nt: TGTGCCAGCAGCTTGTATCTGAACCAGCCCCAGCATTTT

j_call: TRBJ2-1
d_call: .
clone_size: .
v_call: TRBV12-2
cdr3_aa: CASRPRASGVYNEQFF
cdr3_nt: TGTGCAAGTCGCCCCAGGGCTAGCGGGGTCTACAATGAGCAGTTCTTC

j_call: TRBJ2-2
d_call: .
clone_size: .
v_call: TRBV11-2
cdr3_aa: CASSLTGGGRTGELFF
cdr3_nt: TGTGCCAGCAGCCTGACTGGGGGAGGTCGCACCGGGGAGCTGTTTTTT

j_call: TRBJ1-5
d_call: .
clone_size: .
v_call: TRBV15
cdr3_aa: CATSRGSGQAYNQPQHF
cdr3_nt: TGTGCCACCAGCAGAGGGAGTGGGCAGGCCTACAATCAGCCCCAGCATTTT

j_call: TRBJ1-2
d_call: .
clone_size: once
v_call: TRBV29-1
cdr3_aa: CSAAWDMNWDGYTF
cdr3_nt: TGCAGCGCCGCCTGGGACATGAACTGGGATGGCTACACCTTC

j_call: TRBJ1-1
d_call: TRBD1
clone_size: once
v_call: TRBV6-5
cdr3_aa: CASSYPRGQHTEAFF
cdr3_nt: TGTGCCAGCAGTTACCCCCGGGGACAGCACACTGAAGCTTTCTTT

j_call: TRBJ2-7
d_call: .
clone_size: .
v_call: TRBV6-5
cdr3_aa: CASSYLGLGYEQYF
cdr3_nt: TGTGCCAGCAGTTACCTAGGGTTGGGCTACGAGCAGTACTTC

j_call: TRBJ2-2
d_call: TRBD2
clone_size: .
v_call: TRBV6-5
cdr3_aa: CASIAPGLETGELFF
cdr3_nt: TGTGCCAGCATCGCACCGGGACTAGAAACCGGGGAGCTGTTTTTT

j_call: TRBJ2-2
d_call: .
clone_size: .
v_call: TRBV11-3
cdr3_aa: CASSLVLVLGENTGELFF
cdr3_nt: TGTGCCAGCAGCTTGGTTCTAGTTTTAGGGGAAAACACCGGGGAGCTGTTTTTT

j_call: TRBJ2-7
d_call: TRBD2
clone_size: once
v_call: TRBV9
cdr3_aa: CASSLMPEREAYEQYF
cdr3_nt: TGTGCCAGCAGCCTCATGCCGGAGCGGGAGGCCTACGAGCAGTACTTC

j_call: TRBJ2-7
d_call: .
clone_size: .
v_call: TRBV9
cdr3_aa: CASSVGGPGYEQYF
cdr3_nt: TGTGCCAGCAGCGTAGGGGGGCCTGGCTACGAGCAGTACTTC

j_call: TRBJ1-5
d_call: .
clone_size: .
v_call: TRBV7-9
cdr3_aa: CASSLGGQPQHF
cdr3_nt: TGTGCCAGCAGCTTAGGGGGCCAGCCCCAGCATTTT

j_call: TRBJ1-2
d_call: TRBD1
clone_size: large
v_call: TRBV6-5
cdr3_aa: CASSFSQGVSYGYTF
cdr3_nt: TGTGCCAGCAGTTTTTCCCAGGGGGTTTCCTATGGCTACACCTTC

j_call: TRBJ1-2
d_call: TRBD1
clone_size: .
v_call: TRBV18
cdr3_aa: CASSLKLDREADGYTF
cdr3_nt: TGTGCCAGCTCATTAAAACTAGACAGGGAAGCGGATGGCTACACCTTC